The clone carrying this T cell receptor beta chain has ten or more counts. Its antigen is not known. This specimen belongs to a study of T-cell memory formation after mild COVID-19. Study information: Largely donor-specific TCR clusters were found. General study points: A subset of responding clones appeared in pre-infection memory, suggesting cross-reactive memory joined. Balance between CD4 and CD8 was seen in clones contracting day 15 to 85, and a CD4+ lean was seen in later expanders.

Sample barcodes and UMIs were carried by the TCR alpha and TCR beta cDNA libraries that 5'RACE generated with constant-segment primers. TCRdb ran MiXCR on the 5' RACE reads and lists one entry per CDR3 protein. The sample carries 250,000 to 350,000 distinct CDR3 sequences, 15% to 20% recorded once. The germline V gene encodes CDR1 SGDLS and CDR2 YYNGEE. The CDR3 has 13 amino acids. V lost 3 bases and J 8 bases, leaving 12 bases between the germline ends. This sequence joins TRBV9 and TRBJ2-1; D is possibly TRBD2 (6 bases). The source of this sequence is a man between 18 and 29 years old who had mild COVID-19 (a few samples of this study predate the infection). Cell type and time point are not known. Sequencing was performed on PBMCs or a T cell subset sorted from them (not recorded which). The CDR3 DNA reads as TGTGCCAGCAGCGGTTCTAGCGCCTATGAGCAGTTCTTC. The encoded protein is CASSGSSAYEQFF.